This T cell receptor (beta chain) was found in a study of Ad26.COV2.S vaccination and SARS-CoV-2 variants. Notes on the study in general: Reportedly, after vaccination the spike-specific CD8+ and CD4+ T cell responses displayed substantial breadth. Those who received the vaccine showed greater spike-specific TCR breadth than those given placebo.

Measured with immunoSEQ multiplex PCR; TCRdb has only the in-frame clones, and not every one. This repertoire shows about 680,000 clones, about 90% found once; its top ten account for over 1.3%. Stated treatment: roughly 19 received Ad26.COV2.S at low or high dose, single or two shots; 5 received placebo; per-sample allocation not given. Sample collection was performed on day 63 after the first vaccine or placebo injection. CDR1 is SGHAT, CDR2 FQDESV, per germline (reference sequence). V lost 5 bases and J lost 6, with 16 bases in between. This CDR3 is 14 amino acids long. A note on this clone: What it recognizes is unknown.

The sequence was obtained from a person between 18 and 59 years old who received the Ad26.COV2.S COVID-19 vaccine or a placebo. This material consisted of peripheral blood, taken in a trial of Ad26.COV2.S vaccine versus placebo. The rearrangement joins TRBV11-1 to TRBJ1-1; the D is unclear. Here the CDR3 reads CASSAAQILSEAFF. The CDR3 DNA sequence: TGTGCCAGCAGCGCGGCCCAAATATTGTCTGAAGCTTTCTTT.